These 18 T cell receptor beta chains came from one sample sequenced in a study of T cell responses to AZD1222 COVID-19 vaccine. Some clones are missing from TCRdb's copy, which holds only in-frame ones; the method was immunoSEQ multiplex PCR. The sample includes around 200,000 clones, about nine tenths of them seen just once. Sequencing used peripheral blood, obtained on day 0 of AZD1222 vaccination. The receptors originated from an adult in good health.

This rearrangement joins TRBV2 to TRBJ2-7; the D call may be TRBD1 or TRBD2 (5 bases each). This CDR3 comprises 16 residues. Trimming removed 1 base from V and 0 bases from J, with 13 bases in between. Germline V gene lookup returns CDR1 SNHLY and CDR2 FYNNEI. The CDR3 loop reads CASSEVLAGSSYEQYF. For the CDR3, the DNA is TGTGCCAGCAGTGAAGTACTGGCAGGGAGCTCCTACGAGCAGTACTTC.

This rearrangement joins TRBV7-9 to TRBJ1-1; D is unclear. The CDR3 sequence is 14 residues long. Trimming stripped 5 bases from V and 4 bases from J, with 14 bases between. Germline CDR1 and CDR2: SEHNR and FQNEAQ (reference sequence). The CDR3 DNA sequence: TGTGCCAGCAGCCCCGGGCCGAAAGGCACTGAAGCTTTCTTT. Its translation is CASSPGPKGTEAFF.

This chain connects TRBV5-6 to TRBJ1-2; unclear D gene. With 4 bases removed from V and 5 bases from J, the gap between germline ends came to 15 bases. Germline V gene data show CDR1 as SGHDT and CDR2 as YYEEEE. This CDR3 is 14 amino acids long. CDR3 amino acids: CASSRPDTSYGYTF. CDR3 in DNA: TGTGCCAGCAGCCGACCCGACACTTCTTATGGCTACACCTTC.

The V call is TRBV28, the J call TRBJ2-4; 10 nucleotides match TRBD1. The CDR3 length is 15 residues. Germline V CDR1 and CDR2: MDHEN, SYDVKM. The junction had 8 bases not matched to a gene; V was cut back by 5 bases and J by 7 bases. The CDR3 region is CASSPPGTGVNIQYF. The CDR3 coding sequence is TGTGCCAGCAGTCCCCCCGGGACAGGGGTTAACATTCAGTACTTC.

The chain carries TRBV28 and TRBJ1-2; tentatively, D is TRBD1 (6 bases). V lost 8 bases to trimming and J lost 4 bases, with 17 bases between them. This CDR3 comprises 14 residues. Germline V CDR1 and CDR2: MDHEN, SYDVKM. The CDR3 DNA reads TGTGCCAGCCGTCTAAGAGACAGGCCCTATGGCTACACCTTC. This translates into CASRLRDRPYGYTF.

The V call is TRBV6-5, the J call TRBJ2-2; tentatively, D is TRBD1 (5 bases). Between the trimmed V and J ends, which lost 7 bases and 3 bases, there was a span of 9 bases. This CDR3 has 13 residues. Germline CDR1 and CDR2: MNHEY and SVGAGI. CDR3 residues: CASTAGHTGELFF. The DNA of the CDR3 is TGTGCCAGCACTGCAGGGCACACCGGGGAGCTGTTTTTT.

The chain combines TRBV6-2 or TRBV6-3 with TRBJ2-7; 8 bases agree with TRBD2. Losses at the gene ends were 5 bases for V and 3 bases for J; bases not matched to a gene: 15. Germline lookup yields CDR1 MNHEY and CDR2 SVGEGT. The CDR3 is 17 amino acids. CDR3 region: CASSNPGGSGIDYEQYF. CDR3 DNA sequence: TGTGCCAGCAGTAACCCCGGAGGTAGCGGGATTGACTACGAGCAGTACTTC.

The gene calls are TRBV15 and TRBJ1-2; no definite D call. The CDR3 consists of 14 residues. CDR1 LNHNV and CDR2 YYDKDF come from the germline V gene (reference sequence). The V end was cut by 0 bases, the J end by 7 bases, with 12 bases between. CDR3 region: CATSRDRGVGGYTF. In DNA form, the CDR3 reads TGTGCCACCAGCAGAGATCGTGGGGTTGGTGGCTACACCTTC. The full variable domain, with the rest looked up from reference TRBV15 and TRBJ1-2, is DAMVIQNPRYQVTQFGKPVTLSCSQTLNHNVMYWYQQKSSQAPKLLFHYYDKDFNNEADTPDNFQSRRPNTSFCFLDIRSPGLGDTAMYLCATSRDRGVGGYTFGSGTRLTVV.

The chain couples TRBV9 to TRBJ2-7, with 8 nucleotides matching TRBD2. The junction had 6 bases not matched to a gene; V was cut back by 4 bases and J by 0 bases. Per germline, CDR1 SGDLS and CDR2 YYNGEE. This CDR3 is built from 15 residues. CDR3 protein: CASSKGLEHSYEQYF. Here the CDR3 DNA reads TGTGCCAGCAGCAAGGGACTAGAACACTCCTACGAGCAGTACTTC.

The rearrangement links TRBV7-9 to TRBJ2-7, with D possibly being TRBD1 (6 bases). The CDR3 loop spans 18 amino acids. V was clipped by 5 bases and J by 3 bases, with 26 bases between them. The germline V gene encodes CDR1 SEHNR and CDR2 FQNEAQ (reference sequence). The CDR3 sequence is CASSGRTVRRKQDYEQYF. CDR3 bases: TGTGCCAGCAGCGGTCGGACAGTTAGGCGGAAACAGGACTACGAGCAGTACTTC.

The CDR3 loop is CASSLARQNTDTQYF. In nucleotides, the CDR3 is TGTGCCAGCAGCTTGGCCAGGCAAAACACAGATACGCAGTATTTT. The chain employs TRBV5-4 and TRBJ2-3; D unresolved. V was shortened by 0 bases and J by 2 bases, with 10 bases between the two germline ends. Germline V lookup: CDR1 SGHNT, CDR2 YYREEE (reference sequence). This CDR3 is 15 amino acids long.

The chain carries TRBV7-6 and TRBJ2-1; possibly TRBD2 for D (5 bases). The V and J ends lost 5 bases and 5 bases respectively, with 19 bases between them. This CDR3 comprises 16 residues. Germline V CDR1 and CDR2: SGHVS, FNYEAQ. The CDR3 is CASSALGPRDHNEQFF. CDR3 sequence (DNA): TGTGCCAGCAGCGCACTAGGGCCTCGCGACCACAATGAGCAGTTCTTC.

This chain links TRBV4-3 with TRBJ1-5, with D tentatively TRBD1 (5 bases). The V end lost 0 bases, the J end lost 4 bases, and 10 bases lay between the germline ends. The CDR3 has 15 amino acids. The germline CDR1 and CDR2 sequences are LGHNA and YSLEER. The CDR3 spells CASSQDHGANQPQHF. CDR3 nucleotide sequence: TGCGCCAGCAGCCAAGATCATGGGGCTAATCAGCCCCAGCATTTT.

V gene TRBV7-2 combines with J gene TRBJ2-5; the D gene is possibly TRBD1 (6 bases). V lost 0 bases to trimming and J lost 5 bases, with 10 bases between them. Germline lookup yields CDR1 SGHTA and CDR2 FQGNSA. The CDR3 contains 14 residues. CDR3 amino acids: CASSLAFTGETQYF. Written as DNA, the CDR3 is TGTGCCAGCAGCTTAGCGTTCACAGGGGAGACCCAGTACTTC. Full variable domain (missing parts from reference TRBV7-2 and TRBJ2-5): GAGVSQSPSNKVTEKGKDVELRCDPISGHTALYWYRQSLGQGLEFLIYFQGNSAPDKSGLPSDRFSAERTGGSVSTLTIQRTQQEDSAVYLCASSLAFTGETQYFGPGTRLLVL.

The rearrangement uses TRBV10-3 and TRBJ2-3; 8 positions match TRBD1. After removal of 6 bases from V and 3 bases from J, the junction contained 8 bases not matched to a gene. The germline V gene encodes CDR1 ENHRY and CDR2 SYGVKD. This CDR3 has 15 amino acids. CDR3 residues: CAIRSDRVGTDTQYF. The CDR3, as DNA: TGTGCCATCAGGTCGGACAGGGTCGGGACAGATACGCAGTATTTT.

This clone has only a few counts. This chain links TRBV28 with TRBJ2-7; tentatively, D is TRBD1 or TRBD2 (5 bases each). V was shortened by 5 bases and J by 2 bases, with 16 bases between the two germline ends. The CDR3 length is 15 residues. Germline V gene data show CDR1 as MDHEN and CDR2 as SYDVKM. The CDR3 reads CASSRGVLEAYEQYF. The CDR3 DNA follows: TGTGCCAGCAGTCGAGGGGTCTTAGAAGCCTACGAGCAGTACTTC.

This rearrangement joins TRBV10-3 to TRBJ2-3; 11 bases agree with TRBD2. V was pared by 0 bases and J by 4 bases, with 6 bases of the junction left unmatched. Germline V lookup: CDR1 ENHRY, CDR2 SYGVKD. The CDR3 is made up of 17 amino acids. CDR3 loop: CAISESKASGRPDTQYF. For the CDR3, the DNA is TGTGCCATCAGTGAGTCGAAGGCTAGCGGGAGGCCAGATACGCAGTATTTT.

The chain couples TRBV5-1 to TRBJ1-4, with a weak D call TRBD1 (5 bases). V was cut by 5 bases and J by 4 bases, with 18 bases left in between. Germline CDR1 SGHRS, CDR2 YFSETQ. This CDR3 comprises 16 residues. The CDR3 bases are TGCGCCAGCAGGAAAATATCGGGACCGCTTAATGAAAAACTGTTTTTT. It is translated as CASRKISGPLNEKLFF. Combining the CDR3 with reference TRBV5-1 and TRBJ1-4 gives the whole variable domain KAGVTQTPRYLIKTRGQQVTLSCSPISGHRSVSWYQQTPGQGLQFLFEYFSETQRNKGNFPGRFSGRQFSNSRSEMNVSTLELGDSALYLCASRKISGPLNEKLFFGSGTQLSVL.